This T cell receptor (beta chain) was found in a study of T cells after yellow fever vaccination. Study-level findings and limits: Though it reached lower strength, the secondary response hit its peak faster, day 5 versus 15.

CDR3 length: 14 residues. Per the germline V gene, CDR1 is SGHTA and CDR2 is FQGNSA. V was shortened by 2 bases and J by 1 base, with 8 bases between the two germline ends. MiXCR, applied by TCRdb to the 5' RACE reads, yields one record per CDR3 protein. The table records about 94,000 distinct CDR3 sequences, under 9% of them present only once. This clonotype has more than one count but fewer than ten. This chain connects TRBV7-2 to TRBJ1-1; D ambiguous. This TCR was sampled from a man aged 18 to 30 who received the YFV17D yellow fever vaccine. This specimen was CD8+ T cells not binding an NS4B(214-222) dextramer, sorted from PBMCs, taken around 14 days after the first yellow fever vaccination. Here the CDR3 reads CASSLQVWNTEAFF. The CDR3 DNA sequence: TGTGCCAGCAGCTTACAGGTTTGGAACACTGAAGCTTTCTTT. The full variable domain, completed using reference TRBV7-2 and TRBJ1-1, is GAGVSQSPSNKVTEKGKDVELRCDPISGHTALYWYRQSLGQGLEFLIYFQGNSAPDKSGLPSDRFSAERTGGSVSTLTIQRTQQEDSAVYLCASSLQVWNTEAFFGQGTRLTVV.